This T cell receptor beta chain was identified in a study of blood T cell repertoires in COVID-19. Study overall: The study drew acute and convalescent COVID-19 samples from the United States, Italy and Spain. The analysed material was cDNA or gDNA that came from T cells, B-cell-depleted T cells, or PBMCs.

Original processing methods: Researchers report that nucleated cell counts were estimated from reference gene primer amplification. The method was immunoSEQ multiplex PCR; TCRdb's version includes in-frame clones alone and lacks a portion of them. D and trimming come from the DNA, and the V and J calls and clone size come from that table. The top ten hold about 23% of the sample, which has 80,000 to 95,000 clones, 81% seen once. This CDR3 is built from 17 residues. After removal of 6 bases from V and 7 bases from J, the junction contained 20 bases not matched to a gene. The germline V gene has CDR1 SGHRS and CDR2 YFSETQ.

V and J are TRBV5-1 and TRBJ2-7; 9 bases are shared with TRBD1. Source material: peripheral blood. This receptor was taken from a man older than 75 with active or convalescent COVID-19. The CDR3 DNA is TGCGCCAGCAACAAGCCACTTGAGGACAGGGGCCCACGGGAGCAGTACTTC. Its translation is CASNKPLEDRGPREQYF.